The 19 T cell receptor beta chains below come from one sample, sequenced in a study of shared clonotypes between healthy human individuals. Here immunoSEQ multiplex PCR was the method, and the copy in TCRdb shows in-frame clones only, minus some. The repertoire holds about 530,000 clones, with roughly 79% as singletons. Sample: PBMCs. The source is a woman between 40 and 50 years old in good health. Some clones in this sample may be carry-over from other donors' samples.

This clone was counted a few times. CDR3 in amino acids: CASSPSATYGYTF. The CDR3 DNA is TGTGCCAGTAGTCCCTCGGCCACCTATGGCTACACCTTC. This chain connects TRBV19 to TRBJ1-2; no clear D. CDR1 LNHDA and CDR2 SQIVND come from the germline V gene (reference sequence). The germline V and J ends were trimmed by 5 bases and 4 bases, with 11 bases remaining between them. This CDR3 region has 13 residues.

The chain carries TRBV29-1 and TRBJ2-3; D is uncertain. From germline, CDR1 is SQVTM and CDR2 ANQGSEA. The CDR3 length is 11 residues. Trimming cost V 7 bases and J 3 bases, with 8 bases left between them. CDR3 DNA: TGCAGCGCCTCGGTGACAGATACGCAGTATTTT. This translates into CSASVTDTQYF.

The chain recombines TRBV7-2 with TRBJ1-2; tentative D call: TRBD1 (6 bases). Germline V lookup: CDR1 SGHTA, CDR2 FQGNSA. V lost 5 bases and J 4 bases, leaving 14 bases between the germline ends. There are 14 residues in the CDR3. As DNA, the CDR3 is TGTGCCAGCAGCCCGACGATGGGGGCCTATGGCTACACCTTC. As protein: CASSPTMGAYGYTF.

The V call is TRBV6-1, the J call TRBJ2-7, with 8 bases that match TRBD2. This CDR3 region has 14 residues. After removal of 6 bases from V and 3 bases from J, the junction contained 7 bases not matched to a gene. Germline V CDR1 and CDR2: MNHNS, SASEGT. CDR3 residues: CASRHSGDLYEQYF. CDR3 bases: TGTGCCAGCAGGCATAGCGGGGACCTCTACGAGCAGTACTTC.

The chain couples TRBV2 to TRBJ1-1; tentatively, D is TRBD1 (5 bases). The germline CDR1 and CDR2 sequences are SNHLY and FYNNEI. This CDR3 spans 16 amino acids. Between the trimmed V and J ends, which lost 8 bases and 0 bases, there was a span of 19 bases. CDR3 sequence: CASWGRARSMNTEAFF. The CDR3 DNA reads as TGTGCCAGCTGGGGCAGGGCCCGGTCCATGAACACTGAAGCTTTCTTT.

V is TRBV19 and J is TRBJ2-7; the match to TRBD1 covers 7 bases. The CDR3 sequence is 13 residues long. The V segment lost 5 bases and the J segment 4 bases; nucleotides outside the gene matches: 5. Germline CDR1 LNHDA, CDR2 SQIVND (reference sequence). The CDR3 nucleotides are TGTGCCAGTAGTGTCGACAGGGATTACGAGCAGTACTTC. Translating gives CASSVDRDYEQYF.

The chain recombines TRBV2 with TRBJ1-5; D gene ambiguous. CDR3 size: 12 residues. CDR1 SNHLY and CDR2 FYNNEI come from the germline V gene. V lost 8 bases, J lost 9 bases, and 14 bases lay in between. The chain's CDR3 is CASGVYPSPQHF. The DNA of the CDR3 is TGTGCCAGCGGGGTATACCCATCGCCCCAGCATTTT.

This clone was seen repeatedly, ten times or more. The chain is built from TRBV18 and TRBJ1-1, with D perhaps matching TRBD1 (5 bases). The V and J ends lost 4 bases and 1 base respectively, with 13 bases between them. Germline lookup yields CDR1 KGHSH and CDR2 LQKENI. The CDR3 runs 15 residues. The chain's CDR3 is CASSRAGRENTEAFF. The CDR3 DNA sequence: TGTGCCAGCTCACGGGCAGGGCGGGAGAACACTGAAGCTTTCTTT.

This chain uses TRBV10-3 with TRBJ1-1; no clear D gene. V lost 4 bases, J lost 5 bases, and 8 bases lay in between. This CDR3 is 12 amino acids long. From germline, CDR1 is ENHRY and CDR2 SYGVKD. The chain's CDR3 is CAISGPGTEAFF. The CDR3 DNA sequence: TGTGCCATCAGTGGGCCTGGGACTGAAGCTTTCTTT.

This chain uses TRBV28 with TRBJ1-4; 8 positions match TRBD1. Germline V lookup: CDR1 MDHEN, CDR2 SYDVKM. V gave up 9 bases and J gave up 0 bases; unmatched junction bases: 15. The CDR3 loop spans 18 amino acids. CDR3 sequence: CASSKSGTGGATNEKLFF. CDR3 DNA sequence: TGTGCCAGTTCAAAATCCGGGACAGGAGGTGCAACTAATGAAAAACTGTTTTTT.

This chain links TRBV7-6 with TRBJ1-2; 8 bases map to TRBD1. Trimming cost V 5 bases and J 4 bases; bases outside gene matches: 6. Germline V lookup: CDR1 SGHVS, CDR2 FNYEAQ. This CDR3 is 14 amino acids long. CDR3: CASSPPGQGYGYTF. Here the CDR3 DNA reads TGTGCCAGCAGCCCCCCCGGACAGGGCTATGGCTACACCTTC.

This clone was counted only a few times. The rearrangement links TRBV28 to TRBJ1-4; D perhaps matches TRBD1 (5 bases). This CDR3 is 13 amino acids long. V lost 5 bases to trimming and J lost 8 bases, with 12 bases between them. Germline lookup yields CDR1 MDHEN and CDR2 SYDVKM. CDR3 nucleotide sequence: TGTGCCAGCAGTCCAGGTTGGGGGGAAAAACTGTTTTTT. The encoded protein is CASSPGWGEKLFF. Complete variable domain (other parts from reference TRBV28 and TRBJ1-4): DVKVTQSSRYLVKRTGEKVFLECVQDMDHENMFWYRQDPGLGLRLIYFSYDVKMKEKGDIPEGYSVSREKKERFSLILESASTNQTSMYLCASSPGWGEKLFFGSGTQLSVL.

The rearrangement links TRBV6-1 to TRBJ2-3; D ambiguous. Germline CDR1 reads MNHNS; CDR2 reads SASEGT. The V gene lost 4 bases and the J gene lost 0 bases, with 14 bases spanning the gap. This CDR3 has 16 amino acids. For the CDR3, the DNA is TGTGCCAGCAGTGTCGCCCAGGCCCAGAGCACAGATACGCAGTATTTT. The encoded protein is CASSVAQAQSTDTQYF.

The chain is built from TRBV4-1 and TRBJ1-2; 7 bases are a match to TRBD1. Germline CDR1 MGHRA, CDR2 YSYEKL. This CDR3 is built from 15 residues. V was clipped by 3 bases and J by 5 bases; unmatched bases: 9. The CDR3 sequence: CASSHETGRVYGYTF. CDR3 nucleotide sequence: TGCGCCAGCAGCCATGAGACAGGGCGGGTATATGGCTACACCTTC.

This chain links TRBV10-3 with TRBJ2-1; 7 bases agree with TRBD1. Germline CDR1 ENHRY, CDR2 SYGVKD. The CDR3 has 13 amino acids. Trimming removed 2 bases from V and 15 bases from J; junction bases left unmatched: 10. The CDR3: CAISEPDRESWFF. The CDR3 coding sequence is TGTGCCATCAGTGAGCCTGACAGGGAATCCTGGTTCTTC.

This sequence joins TRBV5-1 and TRBJ1-3; D gene uncertain. Per germline, CDR1 SGHRS and CDR2 YFSETQ. The ends were cut back, 0 bases at V and 0 bases at J, with 13 bases in the middle. This CDR3 contains 17 residues. The CDR3 loop is CASSLEGGISSGNTIYF. For the CDR3, the DNA is TGCGCCAGCAGCTTGGAGGGTGGAATTAGCTCTGGAAACACCATATATTTT.

This chain links TRBV27 with TRBJ2-3; tentatively, D is TRBD2 (5 bases). V was cut by 3 bases and J by 6 bases, with 19 bases left in between. CDR1 and CDR2 (germline): MNHEY, SMNVEV (reference sequence). The CDR3 has 16 amino acids. The CDR3: CASSFRSATSPDTQYF. As DNA, the CDR3 is TGTGCCAGCAGTTTTCGTAGCGCCACCTCTCCCGATACGCAGTATTTT.

This rearrangement joins TRBV6-1 to TRBJ2-3; 9 positions agree with TRBD2. V trimming: 6 bases; J trimming: 1 base; junction bases outside the gene matches: 5. Per germline, CDR1 MNHNS and CDR2 SASEGT. The CDR3 contains 15 residues. CDR3 sequence: CASRGTSSGTDTQYF. The CDR3 DNA follows: TGTGCCAGCAGAGGGACTAGCTCTGGCACAGATACGCAGTATTTT.

This chain connects TRBV9 to TRBJ2-2, with D maybe TRBD2 (6 bases). CDR3 length equals 15 residues. Trimming removed 0 bases from V and 6 bases from J, with 12 bases in between. The germline gives CDR1 SGDLS, CDR2 YYNGEE. The CDR3 sequence: CASSVAGERAGELFF. The CDR3 DNA follows: TGTGCCAGCAGCGTAGCGGGAGAGAGGGCCGGGGAGCTGTTTTTT.